The rows below give T cell receptor beta chains drawn from one sample of a study of T-cell memory formation after mild COVID-19. TCRdb used MiXCR to reprocess the 5' RACE reads, holding one entry per CDR3 protein. The data hold just under 350,000 distinct CDR3 sequences, with approximately 12% observed a single time. The sample comprised PBMCs or a T cell subset sorted from them (not recorded which). The origin of the receptors is a young man who had mild COVID-19 (a few samples of this study predate the infection). Cell type and time point are not known. Each CDR3 is given with its conserved first and last residue. The order of the fields is V gene, J gene, clone size, D gene, CDR3 DNA, CDR3 protein. A D gene is named only where the DNA matches it firmly. The size field is filled for only some rows; it gives once, few, many or a size class.

TRBV7-9,TRBJ1-4,many,.,TGTGCCAGCAGCTTAAGATCAGGACTTAATGAAAAACTGTTTTTT,CASSLRSGLNEKLFF
TRBV12-3/TRBV12-4,TRBJ1-4,few,.,TGTGCCAGCAGTTTAACGGGGGCGCGTGAAAAACTGTTTTTT,CASSLTGAREKLFF
TRBV20-1,TRBJ2-5,.,.,TGCAGCTCAGGGCAGGAGACCCAGTACTTC,CSSGQETQYF
TRBV6-6,TRBJ2-1,.,.,TGTGCCAGCAGGGGTCCGCGGAATGAGCAGTTCTTC,CASRGPRNEQFF
TRBV28,TRBJ1-4,.,.,TGTGCCAGCAGAGGAAGACGGGGTGAAAAACTGTTTTTT,CASRGRRGEKLFF
TRBV7-9,TRBJ2-3,many,.,TGTGCCAGCAGCAACCGACGGGCAGCGGCAGATACGCAGTATTTT,CASSNRRAAADTQYF
TRBV7-9,TRBJ1-4,.,.,TGTGCCAGCAGCGGGGGCGGAAAGCGTCAGGGTGAAAAACTGTTTTTT,CASSGGGKRQGEKLFF
TRBV12-3/TRBV12-4,TRBJ1-1,few,.,TGTGACAGCGGGGAACGGGGGAACACTGAAGCTTTCTTT,CDSGERGNTEAFF
TRBV20-1,TRBJ2-2,few,TRBD1,TGCAGTGGACGACAGGGGGCGGGCACCGGGGAGCTGTTTTTT,CSGRQGAGTGELFF
TRBV5-1,TRBJ1-2,few,.,TGCGCCAGCAGCCCGCCGGGGGCCCAATACTATGGCTACACCTTC,CASSPPGAQYYGYTF
TRBV6-2/TRBV6-3,TRBJ2-3,few,.,TGTGCCAGCAGTAGGAGGGGGGGCAACACAGATACGCAGTATTTT,CASSRRGGNTDTQYF
TRBV4-3,TRBJ2-6,few,.,TGCGCCAGCAGCGGGCTCTCTGGGGCCAACGTCCTGACTTTC,CASSGLSGANVLTF
TRBV9,TRBJ2-1,.,.,TGTGCCAGCAGCGTCGGACTTGGGGGCTCAAATGAGCAGTTCTTC,CASSVGLGGSNEQFF
TRBV7-2,TRBJ1-5,few,.,TGTGCCAGCAGCTTAGCATGGGTCAATCAGCCCCAGCATTTT,CASSLAWVNQPQHF
TRBV29-1,TRBJ2-2,few,TRBD1,TGCAGCGGGACAGGGAACACCGGGGAGCTGTTTTTT,CSGTGNTGELFF
TRBV7-3,TRBJ2-1,few,TRBD2,TGTGCCAGCAGCCCTTCCGGGACTAGTATTGAGCAGTTCTTC,CASSPSGTSIEQFF
TRBV7-2,TRBJ2-4,.,TRBD2,TGTGCCAGCAGCCCGGGGGGGATGAACATTCAGTACTTC,CASSPGGMNIQYF
TRBV4-2,TRBJ2-5,few,TRBD2,TGTGCCAGCAGCCTGGGACTAGCGGGGGAGGACCAAGAGACCCAGTACTTC,CASSLGLAGEDQETQYF
TRBV27,TRBJ1-6,.,TRBD1,TGTGCCAGCAGCGACAGGGTCGGGGGGGACTCCTATAATTCACCCCTCCACTTT,CASSDRVGGDSYNSPLHF
TRBV4-1,TRBJ1-2,few,.,TGCGCCAGCACCTTAGAAGAGGTGTCTCGGGGCTACACCTTC,CASTLEEVSRGYTF
TRBV7-9,TRBJ2-1,many,TRBD2,TGTGCCAGCAGCTCGCGAGCGGGGGGGCCGGTCTTC,CASSSRAGGPVF
TRBV7-2,TRBJ2-3,many,.,TGTGCCAGCAGCCCGGGACTCAGCACAGATACGCAGTATTTT,CASSPGLSTDTQYF
TRBV7-8,TRBJ2-5,many,.,TGTGCCAGCAGCTTAGGGGTGTGGCCGGACCCGAGCGAGACCCAGTACTTC,CASSLGVWPDPSETQYF
TRBV5-1,TRBJ1-2,many,.,TGCGCCAGCAGCTTGGAAACAGCAAACTATGGCTACACCTTC,CASSLETANYGYTF
TRBV4-1,TRBJ1-2,few,.,TGCGCCAGCAGCCAAGTGATAGGGTCAAATTTCGGCTACACCTTC,CASSQVIGSNFGYTF
TRBV20-1,TRBJ2-3,.,TRBD2,TGCAGTGCTAGCGGACTAGCGAGCACTAGCACAGATACGCAGTATTTT,CSASGLASTSTDTQYF
TRBV7-9,TRBJ2-7,few,TRBD1,TGTGCCAGCCGGGGACAGGGATTTTACGAGCAGTACTTC,CASRGQGFYEQYF
TRBV6-5,TRBJ1-2,.,.,TGTGCCAGCAGTTACGGTGGGTCATCTGGCTACACCTTC,CASSYGGSSGYTF
TRBV6-2/TRBV6-3,TRBJ1-1,few,.,TGTGCCAGCGTTAAGGGGAACACTGAAGCTTTCTTT,CASVKGNTEAFF
TRBV12-3/TRBV12-4,TRBJ1-5,few,.,TGTGCCAGCAGTTGGGGGTCGGGACCCGGCAATCAGCCCCAGCATTTT,CASSWGSGPGNQPQHF
TRBV7-9,TRBJ2-3,.,TRBD1,TGTGCCAGCAGACGTGACAGGGTGGGAACAGATACGCAGTATTTT,CASRRDRVGTDTQYF
TRBV7-3,TRBJ2-1,few,TRBD2,TGTGCCAGCAGCTTACAGCGGGGGGCCAACAATGAGCAGTTCTTC,CASSLQRGANNEQFF
TRBV5-1,TRBJ2-1,few,TRBD1,TGCGCCAGCAGCCCTCAACCGGGACAGGGGGTAAATGAGCAGTTCTTC,CASSPQPGQGVNEQFF
TRBV29-1,TRBJ2-1,.,TRBD2,TGCAGCGGAATTAGCGGGGGAGACTCCTACAATGAGCAGTTCTTC,CSGISGGDSYNEQFF
TRBV7-3,TRBJ2-1,.,TRBD2,TGTGCCAGCAGCTTATCACTAGCGGGGATCAATGAGCAGTTCTTC,CASSLSLAGINEQFF
TRBV12-3/TRBV12-4,TRBJ1-4,.,.,TGTGCCAGCAGTTTAGAAGGCCGGCCCCGCTTTTTT,CASSLEGRPRFF
TRBV4-1,TRBJ2-6,.,.,TGCGCCAGCAGCCAACGGGGGACTGGGGCCAACGTCCTGACTTTC,CASSQRGTGANVLTF
TRBV4-3,TRBJ2-7,few,.,TGCGCCAGCAGCCAAGATCTTGGAGACTACGAGCAGTACTTC,CASSQDLGDYEQYF
TRBV4-1,TRBJ1-1,.,.,TGCGCCAGCAGCCAGATTGAACCAACGGGGGCTTTCTTT,CASSQIEPTGAFF
TRBV5-4,TRBJ2-7,many,TRBD2,TGTGCCAGCAGCGCGACCGGGACTAGCGGCTACGAGCAGTACTTC,CASSATGTSGYEQYF
TRBV28,TRBJ1-6,.,TRBD1,TGTGCCAGCAGGGGGACAGCAACCCTCCACTTT,CASRGTATLHF
TRBV5-1,TRBJ1-1,few,TRBD1,TGCGCCAGCAGCTTGGGGACAGGGACCACTGAAGCTTTCTTT,CASSLGTGTTEAFF
TRBV5-1,TRBJ1-5,.,.,TGCGCCAGCAGCTTGGGGACGGGGCGGCCCCAGCATTTT,CASSLGTGRPQHF
TRBV10-3,TRBJ2-1,few,.,TGTGCCACCTCGCCCAGGGACAATGAGCAGTTCTTC,CATSPRDNEQFF
TRBV27,TRBJ1-1,.,.,TGTGCCAGCAGTAGACAGTCACGCACTGAAGCTTTCTTT,CASSRQSRTEAFF
TRBV5-1,TRBJ1-3,many,.,TGCGCCAGCAGCTTGGTTACAGGGACCTCTGGAAACACCATATATTTT,CASSLVTGTSGNTIYF
TRBV5-1,TRBJ1-2,few,.,TGCGCCAGCAGCTTGGAGGGGCCCTTGAATGGCTACACCTTC,CASSLEGPLNGYTF
TRBV30,TRBJ1-5,.,.,TGTGCCTGGCTTGACGAGGGCAATCAGCCCCAGCATTTT,CAWLDEGNQPQHF